Each of the 27 T cell receptor beta chains below was sequenced from the same sample in a study of T cells expressing NK-cell markers. TCRdb re-called the 5' RACE reads; every CDR3 protein appears as one record, without DNA. The sample includes some 150,000 distinct CDR3 sequences. Sequenced: blood T cells: a sorted CD56 or NKG2C T cell subset, CD4+ or CD8+ T cells, or bulk PBMC T cells (not recorded which). The receptors derive from a young man in good health.

This chain connects TRBV12-3 or TRBV12-4 to TRBJ1-1; absent DNA, TCRdb's TRBD1 call cannot be checked. The CDR3 covers 13 residues. The CDR3 spells CASSSGGLQGAFF.

The rearrangement joins TRBV14 to TRBJ1-1. This CDR3 contains 17 residues. Germline CDR1 reads SGHDN; CDR2 reads FVKESK. CDR3: CASSQDSPLARGTEAFF.

This CDR3 is CASSSLGATGELFF. V is TRBV6-5 and J is TRBJ2-2; TCRdb outputs TRBD1, but without DNA this stays unchecked. Germline V gene data show CDR1 as MNHEY and CDR2 as SVGAGI. The length of the CDR3 is 14 residues.

The rearrangement joins TRBV3-1 to TRBJ1-5. The CDR3 is 16 amino acids. Germline CDR1 reads LGHDT; CDR2 reads YNNKEL (reference sequence). The CDR3 spells CASSQDLSVKGQPQHF. Full variable domain (outside the CDR3, taken from reference TRBV3-1 and TRBJ1-5): DTAVSQTPKYLVTQMGNDKSIKCEQNLGHDTMYWYKQDSKKFLKIMFSYNNKELIINETVPNRFSPKSPDKAHLNLHINSLELGDSAVYFCASSQDLSVKGQPQHFGDGTRLSIL.

The chain has TRBV14 and TRBJ2-1. Looked up from germline, CDR1 is SGHDN and CDR2 is FVKESK. The CDR3 totals 15 residues. Here the CDR3 reads CASSHAGSSYNEQFF.

The CDR3 sequence: CSVVDTSGYEQYF. V gene TRBV29-1 combines with J gene TRBJ2-7; with no DNA, the TCRdb D assignment of TRBD2 cannot be verified. CDR3 length: 13 residues. Germline V lookup: CDR1 SQVTM, CDR2 ANQGSEA.

The genes are TRBV2 and TRBJ2-7; TCRdb's assignment of TRBD1 cannot be checked, as there is no DNA. The V gene's germline CDR1 is SNHLY and CDR2 FYNNEI. CDR3 length equals 14 residues. The chain's CDR3 is CASREWGGAHEQYF.

This CDR3 reads CASRTDYNDRGSGNSPLHF. The chain uses TRBV6-4 and TRBJ1-6; the TCRdb D gene call, TRBD1, has no DNA to confirm it. This CDR3 is built from 19 residues. Per germline, CDR1 MRHNA and CDR2 SNTAGT.

V is TRBV5-1 and J is TRBJ2-3; the D call of TRBD1 rests on TCRdb alone, since no DNA is present to check it. CDR3 length: 15 amino acids. Germline CDR1 reads SGHRS; CDR2 reads YFSETQ. CDR3 amino acids: CASSLKQTGEDTQYF. Complete variable domain (other parts from reference TRBV5-1 and TRBJ2-3): KAGVTQTPRYLIKTRGQQVTLSCSPISGHRSVSWYQQTPGQGLQFLFEYFSETQRNKGNFPGRFSGRQFSNSRSEMNVSTLELGDSALYLCASSLKQTGEDTQYFGPGTRLTVL.

The genes are TRBV6-5 and TRBJ2-7; TCRdb's D call of TRBD1 is untestable without DNA. The CDR3 sequence is 14 residues long. Per the germline V gene, CDR1 is MNHEY and CDR2 is SVGAGI. The chain's CDR3 is CASSLGQGYYEQYF.

CDR3 region: CATSRATGGLGTQYF. The V call is TRBV15, the J call TRBJ2-5; lacking DNA, the TRBD1 call made by TCRdb goes unchecked. This CDR3 comprises 15 residues. Germline V gene data show CDR1 as LNHNV and CDR2 as YYDKDF (reference sequence).

The rearrangement joins TRBV7-9 to TRBJ2-3; TCRdb calls TRBD1, which cannot be checked without DNA. This CDR3 comprises 15 residues. From germline, CDR1 is SEHNR and CDR2 FQNEAQ (reference sequence). CDR3 sequence reads: CASSPGQMRTDTQYF.

The chain couples TRBV6-5 to TRBJ2-1; TCRdb picks TRBD1, but there is no DNA to check that call. There are 12 residues in the CDR3. From germline, CDR1 is MNHEY and CDR2 SVGAGI. The chain's CDR3 is CASSPGGSEQFF.

The genes are TRBV7-9 and TRBJ2-4; the TCRdb call, TRBD1, lacks DNA for checking. The CDR3 covers 17 residues. Germline loops: CDR1 SEHNR, CDR2 FQNEAQ (reference sequence). The CDR3 region is CASSQGTGNLAKNIQYF. Complete variable domain (other parts from reference TRBV7-9 and TRBJ2-4): DTGVSQNPRHKITKRGQNVTFRCDPISEHNRLYWYRQTLGQGPEFLTYFQNEAQLEKSRLLSDRFSAERPKGSFSTLEIQRTEQGDSAMYLCASSQGTGNLAKNIQYFGAGTRLSVL.

This chain connects TRBV12-3 or TRBV12-4 to TRBJ1-1. This CDR3 spans 14 amino acids. The CDR3: CASTMEGMYTEAFF.

V usage is TRBV28 and J usage is TRBJ1-2. The CDR3 covers 13 residues. Per the germline V gene, CDR1 is MDHEN and CDR2 is SYDVKM. CDR3 protein: CASSLRAGYGYTF.

The chain has TRBV5-1 and TRBJ2-1; TCRdb designates TRBD2, a call that cannot be tested without DNA. Germline CDR1 is SGHRS and CDR2 is YFSETQ. This CDR3 comprises 13 residues. The CDR3 is CASSSRLAGEQFF.

This sequence joins TRBV19 and TRBJ1-1; the D call of TRBD1 rests on TCRdb alone, since no DNA is present to check it. Germline lookup yields CDR1 LNHDA and CDR2 SQIVND (reference sequence). The CDR3 runs 13 residues. CDR3 in amino acids: CASRAGGTTEAFF.

The V and J genes are TRBV28 and TRBJ1-2; TCRdb indicates TRBD1, and absent DNA this call remains unverified. Germline V gene lookup returns CDR1 MDHEN and CDR2 SYDVKM. This CDR3 has 14 amino acids. The CDR3 region is CASSSDRSGYGYTF.

The chain joins TRBV4-1 to TRBJ2-1; TCRdb's D call of TRBD2 is untestable without DNA. Looked up from germline, CDR1 is MGHRA and CDR2 is YSYEKL. The CDR3 is 17 amino acids. CDR3 region: CASSQDILAGAHNEQFF.

V usage is TRBV6-2 or TRBV6-3 and J usage is TRBJ1-5. The germline CDR1 and CDR2 sequences are MNHEY and SVGEGT. The CDR3 has 13 residues. CDR3: CASGGGYGQPQHF.

J is TRBJ2-1 and V is TRBV19; TCRdb names TRBD2, which stays unverified in the absence of DNA. CDR3 size: 16 residues. The germline V gene encodes CDR1 LNHDA and CDR2 SQIVND (reference sequence). The CDR3 protein is CASSLLLAGVYNEQFF.

The chain couples TRBV20-1 to TRBJ2-6; the D call of TRBD1 rests on TCRdb alone, since no DNA is present to check it. The CDR3 covers 18 residues. From germline, CDR1 is DFQATT and CDR2 SNEGSKA (reference sequence). The CDR3 loop reads CSARDYRGTGTGANVLTF.

The CDR3 is CATLPHGTGTQYF. The chain carries TRBV5-6 and TRBJ2-5; absent DNA, TCRdb's TRBD2 call cannot be checked. Germline CDR1 reads SGHDT; CDR2 reads YYEEEE. This CDR3 spans 13 amino acids.

This rearrangement joins TRBV29-1 to TRBJ2-3; the D call of TRBD2 rests on TCRdb alone, since no DNA is present to check it. This CDR3 contains 13 residues. CDR1 SQVTM and CDR2 ANQGSEA come from the germline V gene. This CDR3 reads CSVGTIRTDTQYF.

This sequence joins TRBV9 and TRBJ1-6. In germline, CDR1 is SGDLS, CDR2 YYNGEE. The CDR3 extends over 12 amino acids. The CDR3 protein is CASSVVGSPLHF. The entire variable domain, with the rest obtained from reference TRBV9 and TRBJ1-6, is as follows: DSGVTQTPKHLITATGQRVTLRCSPRSGDLSVYWYQQSLDQGLQFLIQYYNGEERAKGNILERFSAQQFPDLHSELNLSSLELGDSALYFCASSVVGSPLHFGNGTRLTVT.

This rearrangement joins TRBV27 to TRBJ2-3; absent DNA, TCRdb's TRBD2 call cannot be checked. Germline CDR1 and CDR2: MNHEY and SMNVEV (reference sequence). CDR3 size: 14 residues. The CDR3 spells CASSLGGGIDTQYF.